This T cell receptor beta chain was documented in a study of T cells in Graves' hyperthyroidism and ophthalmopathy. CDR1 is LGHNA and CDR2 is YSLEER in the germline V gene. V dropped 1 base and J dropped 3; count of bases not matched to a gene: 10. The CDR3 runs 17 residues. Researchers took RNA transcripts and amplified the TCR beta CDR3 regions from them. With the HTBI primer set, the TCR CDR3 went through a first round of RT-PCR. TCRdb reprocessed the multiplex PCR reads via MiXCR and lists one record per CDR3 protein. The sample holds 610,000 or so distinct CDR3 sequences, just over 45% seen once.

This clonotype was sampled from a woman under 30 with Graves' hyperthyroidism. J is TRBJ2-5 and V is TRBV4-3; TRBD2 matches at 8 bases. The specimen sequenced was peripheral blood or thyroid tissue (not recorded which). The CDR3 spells CASSQVGSGREKETQYF. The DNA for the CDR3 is TGCGCCAGCAGCCAAGTGGGAAGCGGGAGAGAGAAAGAGACCCAGTACTTC.